This is a list of T cell receptor beta chains from one sample in a study of T cell responses to AZD1222 COVID-19 vaccine. Some clones are missing from TCRdb's copy, which holds only in-frame ones; the method was immunoSEQ multiplex PCR. This sample has 55,000 to 75,000 clones; approximately 91% occur once, and the top ten carry roughly 8.3%. Here the sequenced sample was peripheral blood, taken on day 0 of AZD1222 vaccination. The receptors originated from an adult in good health. CDR3s include the opening cysteine and the closing phenylalanine or tryptophan. Fields, in order: D gene, V gene, J gene, CDR3 protein. The D gene is left open where the match is weak.

-,TRBV9,TRBJ2-3,CASSVDRGSDTQYF
TRBD2,TRBV13,TRBJ2-2,CASSLIGGLAGLGTGELFF
-,TRBV12-5,TRBJ1-2,CASGQTVPYGYTF
TRBD2,TRBV6-4,TRBJ2-2,CASSDQRTSSGELFF
-,TRBV3-1/TRBV3-2,TRBJ1-1,CASSRGGVGAFF
-,TRBV6-2/TRBV6-3,TRBJ1-2,CASSYSSRDGRYGYTF
-,TRBV15,TRBJ2-1,CATSRLIPGNEQFF
-,TRBV5-5,TRBJ2-1,CASSWRAVNEQFF
-,TRBV6-2/TRBV6-3,TRBJ2-7,CASSESYEQYF
-,TRBV5-4,TRBJ1-2,CASSQITPMGELSYGYTF
-,TRBV7-2,TRBJ2-1,CASSLGVGEQFF
-,TRBV6-5,TRBJ2-2,CASSYLQGSGELFF
-,TRBV6-2/TRBV6-3,TRBJ2-7,CASSYPRRHGYEQYF
TRBD2,TRBV9,TRBJ2-1,CASSVGPSGSSYNEQFF
-,TRBV19,TRBJ1-2,CASSIPGLNYGYTF
TRBD2,TRBV29-1,TRBJ2-7,CSVQATSGRGEQYF
-,TRBV28,TRBJ2-5,CASSPGRGPGQETQYF
-,TRBV3-1/TRBV3-2,TRBJ1-1,CASSQAYGREVTEAFF
-,TRBV28,TRBJ1-5,CASSFRYQPQHF
TRBD1,TRBV28,TRBJ2-7,CASSPSPGGQYF
TRBD1,TRBV7-9,TRBJ2-1,CASSLEGQGTYNEQFF
TRBD1,TRBV29-1,TRBJ2-1,CSGGGQGIF
-,TRBV11-2,TRBJ1-6,CASSLLLRGNSPLHF
-,TRBV28,TRBJ1-6,CASSLGSHSPLHF
TRBD1,TRBV18,TRBJ1-4,CASSRRQGQGEKLFF
TRBD1,TRBV27,TRBJ2-7,CASSLRGQGFYEQYF